This paragraph covers one T cell receptor beta chain sequence. This clonotype was detected only a few times. There is no known antigen for this receptor. One base away there is no much larger clone; base qualities are not given. The record originates from a study of T-cell memory formation after mild COVID-19 (dated by TCRdb to about 2021). Looking at the study overall: TCR sequence clusters from the two donors were found to be largely donor specific. Longitudinal TCRalpha and TCRbeta repertoire sequencing tracked T-cell clones expanding and contracting after mild COVID-19 in a couple of donors. The cohort comprised two young, previously healthy adult volunteers, one female and one male. What the research found in general, with its limitations: SARS-CoV-2 specificity was not confirmed for the second-wave clones peaking on day 37. Contracting CD4+ clones turned up mainly in the CM and EM memory subsets, whereas EMRA was where CD8+ clones were enriched. The study included only two mild cases, and larger cohorts that include severe cases with pre-infection samples were judged to be necessary. Clones that contracted from day 15 to 85 showed balanced CD4/CD8 phenotypes, whereas a second wave of clones that expanded from day 15 to 37 leaned towards CD4+. Some responding clones were detected in pre-infection memory, which suggested that pre-existing cross-reactive memory T cells had joined the SARS-CoV-2 response.

The CDR3 starts with the cysteine, ends with the phenylalanine, and has 14 residues. The read is trimmed to its CDR3 DNA, 42 bases read in frame from base 1. V is shortened by 2 bases, J by 2 bases, and the region joining them spans 6 bases. CDR1 MNHNY and CDR2 SVGAGI are derived from the germline V gene (reference sequence). Instrument on record: Illumina NovaSeq 6000. TCRalpha and TCRbeta cDNA libraries were constructed by 5'RACE with constant-segment primers, with sample barcodes and unique molecular identifiers being introduced. RNA was extracted from every sample with Trizol reagent. Library amplification was performed in two PCR steps, and a second sample barcode and Illumina TruSeq adapters were introduced in the second step. The libraries were sequenced on an Illumina NovaSeq using 2 x 150 bp paired-end reads. The paper's processing steps were these. Demultiplexing of reads and collapsing into UMI-guided consensus sequences were performed with migec v1.2.7. With mixcr v2.1.11, UMI consensuses were aligned to TRA and TRB V and J templates and assembled into clonotypes. Clonotypes were classified as expanded or contracted when called significant by both edgeR and NoisET, with noise models trained on biological replicates. For edgeR calls, the thresholds were a false discovery rate-adjusted p below 0.01 and a log2 fold-change of 1. As an exploratory analysis of dynamics, max-normalized trajectories of the 1000 most abundant clonotypes were examined by PCA with hierarchical clustering. Separately sequenced CD4+ and CD8+ repertoires were used to assign a CD4 or CD8 phenotype to each responding clone. TCRdb reanalyzed the raw reads on its own, using fastp at Q25 for trimming and MiXCR for clone calling, and kept in-frame beta chains. Each entry merges the rows of one CDR3 protein and shows their most common DNA and genes. The V and J calls come from TCRdb's annotation, not from the publication. This sample is represented by a few hundred thousand distinct CDR3 sequences; around 15% of them were singletons. Approximately 23% of the sample lies in the top ten.

PBMCs were isolated by Ficoll-Paque density gradient centrifugation. Sequenced sample: PBMCs or a T cell subset sorted from them (not recorded which). The TCR originated in a young man who had mild COVID-19 (a few samples of this study predate the infection). The sample titles of this study are shuffled in the database, so cell type and time point are left out; the donor was told from shared clones. The chain is assembled from TRBV6-6 and TRBJ2-2; the D gene lacks a confident call. The bases read TGTGCCAGCAGTTACAACACTAACACCGGGGAGCTGTTTTTT. This sequence encodes CASSYNTNTGELFF.